This TCR beta chain emerged from a study of blood T cell repertoires in COVID-19. Study overall: COVID-19 samples, acute and convalescent, were from the United States, Italy and Spain. Sample material is recorded as cDNA or gDNA derived from T cells, B-cell-depleted T cells, or PBMCs.

Germline CDR1 SGHVS, CDR2 FQNEAQ. V shed 1 base, J shed 7 bases, and the junction held 6 bases outside the gene matches. The CDR3 runs to 15 residues. Per the original methods: Reference gene primer amplification gave nucleated cell count estimates. Profiled with immunoSEQ multiplex PCR; TCRdb holds only in-frame clones, not every one. V and J calls and clone size come straight from that table; D and trimming were deduced from the DNA. The sample carries 150,000 to 200,000 clones, approximately 91% recorded once. Sequenced sample: peripheral blood. The chain uses TRBV7-8 and TRBJ2-3, with 9 bases aligning to TRBD2. The sequence derives from a man in his 70s with active or convalescent COVID-19. CDR3: CASSLEAGGSNTQYF. The CDR3, as DNA: TGTGCCAGCAGCTTAGAGGCGGGAGGGAGCAATACGCAGTATTTT.